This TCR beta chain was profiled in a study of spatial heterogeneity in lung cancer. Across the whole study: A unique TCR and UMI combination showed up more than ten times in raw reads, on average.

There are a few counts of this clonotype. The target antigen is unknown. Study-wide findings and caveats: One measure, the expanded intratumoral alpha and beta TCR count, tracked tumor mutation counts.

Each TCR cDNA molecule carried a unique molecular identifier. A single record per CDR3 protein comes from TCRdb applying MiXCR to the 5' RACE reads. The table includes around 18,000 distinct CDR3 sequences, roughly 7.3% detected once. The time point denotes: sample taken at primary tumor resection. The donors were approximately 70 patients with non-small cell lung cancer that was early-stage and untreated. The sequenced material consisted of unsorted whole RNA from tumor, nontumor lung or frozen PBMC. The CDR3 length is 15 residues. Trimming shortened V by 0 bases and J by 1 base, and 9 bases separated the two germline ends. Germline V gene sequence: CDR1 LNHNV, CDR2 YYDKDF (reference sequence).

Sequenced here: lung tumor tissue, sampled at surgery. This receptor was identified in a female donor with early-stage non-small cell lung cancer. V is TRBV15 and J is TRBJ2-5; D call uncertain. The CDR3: CATSRDGGSQETQYF. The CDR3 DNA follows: TGTGCCACCAGCAGAGATGGCGGTTCCCAAGAGACCCAGTACTTC.